These T cell receptor beta chains were read from a single sample in a study of neoadjuvant anti-PD-1 for oral cavity cancer. Profiling relied on immunoSEQ multiplex PCR, and the TCRdb table lists in-frame clones only, not all of them. In the table there are about 37,000 clones, around two fifths of which are singletons. The specimen comprised tumor tissue, sampled after nivolumab (anti-PD-1) treatment. The receptor source for this set is a person between 40 and 79 years old with oral cavity squamous cell carcinoma. Each CDR3 is given with its conserved first and last residue. Fields, in order: V gene, clone size, J gene, D gene, CDR3 protein, CDR3 DNA. D genes are given only for firm matches. For some rows the clone size is stated as once, few or many, or as a class when expanded; others skip it.

TRBV5-6,.,TRBJ1-1,.,CASSPGQFEAFF,TGTGCCAGCAGCCCCGGACAGTTTGAAGCTTTCTTT
TRBV5-1,.,TRBJ2-5,.,CASSLGSGQETQYF,TGCGCCAGCAGCTTGGGGTCAGGACAAGAGACCCAGTACTTC
TRBV5-6,.,TRBJ2-4,.,CASSLGDIQYF,TGTGCCAGCAGCTTGGGGGACATTCAGTACTTC
TRBV7-3,many,TRBJ2-7,TRBD2,CASSVGRGLTYEQYF,TGTGCCAGCAGCGTCGGGAGGGGCTTAACCTACGAGCAGTACTTC
TRBV27,many,TRBJ1-5,.,CASSLSSTNQPQHF,TGTGCCAGCAGTTTATCGTCCACCAATCAGCCCCAGCATTTT
TRBV14,.,TRBJ1-1,.,CASSQERSGQGNTEAFF,TGTGCCAGCAGCCAAGAGAGGAGCGGGCAGGGCAACACTGAAGCTTTCTTT
TRBV30,few,TRBJ1-2,.,CAWSVGAYGYTF,TGTGCCTGGAGTGTAGGAGCTTATGGCTACACCTTC
TRBV6-4,few,TRBJ2-3,TRBD1,CASSVGTGATDTQYF,TGTGCCAGCAGTGTTGGGACAGGGGCCACAGATACGCAGTATTTT
TRBV2,many,TRBJ1-2,TRBD1,CASSRGTGAYGYTF,TGTGCCAGCAGTAGGGGGACAGGGGCCTATGGCTACACCTTC
TRBV10-3,.,TRBJ2-5,.,CAISDPYSVGTQYF,TGTGCCATCAGTGACCCTTACAGCGTAGGGACCCAGTACTTC
TRBV30,few,TRBJ1-5,.,CAWSSGILAQGVGQPQHF,TGTGCCTGGAGTTCGGGGATCCTAGCACAGGGAGTTGGTCAGCCCCAGCATTTT
TRBV2,.,TRBJ2-7,.,CATGHPYEQYF,TGTGCCACGGGACACCCCTACGAGCAGTACTTC
TRBV19,.,TRBJ2-2,.,CATSGRTNTGELFF,TGTGCCACCTCTGGGAGGACGAACACCGGGGAGCTGTTTTTT
TRBV15,.,TRBJ2-7,.,CATSRDFRAAYEQYF,TGTGCCACCAGCAGAGATTTTCGGGCAGCCTACGAGCAGTACTTC
TRBV6-1,.,TRBJ1-5,TRBD1,CASRTGQGGNQPQHF,TGTGCCAGCAGGACGGGACAGGGGGGCAATCAGCCCCAGCATTTT
TRBV2,.,TRBJ2-5,TRBD1,CASRTRGLETQYF,TGTGCCAGCAGGACCAGGGGGCTGGAGACCCAGTACTTC
TRBV9,.,TRBJ2-5,.,CASSPGGRRETQYF,TGTGCCAGCAGCCCGGGCGGCAGGCGAGAGACCCAGTACTTC
TRBV10-3,many,TRBJ1-2,.,CAISEGAGDYGYTF,TGTGCCATCAGTGAGGGCGCAGGAGACTATGGCTACACCTTC
TRBV6-1,.,TRBJ1-4,TRBD1,CASLTGGTNEKLFF,TGTGCCAGTCTTACAGGGGGAACTAATGAAAAACTGTTTTTT
TRBV21-1,.,TRBJ2-3,.,CASSKKWRGQTSTSTDTQYF,TGTGCCAGCAGCAAAAAATGGAGGGGACAGACCTCCACTAGCACAGATACGCAGTATTTT
TRBV5-1,few,TRBJ2-6,.,CASSSPRGANVLTF,TGCGCCAGCAGCTCCCCTCGTGGGGCCAACGTCCTGACTTTC
TRBV29-1,few,TRBJ1-1,.,CSVAGGKNTEAFF,TGCAGCGTTGCTGGGGGTAAGAACACTGAAGCTTTCTTT
TRBV10-3,.,TRBJ1-2,.,CAISDDRIYGYTF,TGTGCCATCAGTGATGACAGGATATATGGCTACACCTTC
TRBV11-2,.,TRBJ2-7,.,CASSLGQQYEQYF,TGTGCCAGCAGCTTGGGGCAGCAGTACGAGCAGTACTTC
TRBV6-5,.,TRBJ2-3,.,CASSLVAGGQDTQYF,TGTGCCAGCAGTCTCGTCGCGGGGGGACAGGATACGCAGTATTTT
TRBV7-9,.,TRBJ2-3,TRBD1,CASTDTGAIPDTQYF,TGTGCCAGCACCGATACAGGGGCGATCCCAGATACGCAGTATTTT
TRBV6-6,.,TRBJ2-3,TRBD2,CASRPPSSGRDTQYF,TGTGCCAGCAGACCCCCTTCTAGCGGGAGGGATACGCAGTATTTT
TRBV28,.,TRBJ2-7,.,CASINLDTYEQYF,TGTGCCAGCATCAACCTAGACACCTACGAGCAGTACTTC
TRBV18,few,TRBJ2-5,.,CASSLTPLASTGKTQYF,TGTGCCAGCTCACTCACTCCCCTAGCCTCAACGGGGAAGACCCAGTACTTC
TRBV9,few,TRBJ1-2,.,CASSETGAGYTF,TGTGCCAGCAGCGAAACGGGGGCGGGCTACACCTTC
TRBV28,few,TRBJ1-6,TRBD1,CASSLWDRGTYNSPLHF,TGTGCCAGCAGTTTATGGGACAGGGGAACCTATAATTCACCCCTCCACTTT
TRBV5-1,.,TRBJ2-1,TRBD2,CASRRAGEANEQFF,TGCGCCAGCCGAAGAGCGGGAGAGGCTAATGAGCAGTTCTTC
TRBV19,few,TRBJ2-3,.,CASLDETDTQYF,TGTGCCAGCCTCGATGAGACAGATACGCAGTATTTT
TRBV21-1,.,TRBJ2-2,.,CASSKISGSANTGELFF,TGTGCCAGCAGCAAGATTAGCGGGAGCGCGAACACCGGGGAGCTGTTTTTT
TRBV27,.,TRBJ1-3,.,CASQVLLFSGNTIYF,TGTGCCAGCCAGGTACTCTTATTCTCTGGAAACACCATATATTTT
TRBV30,many,TRBJ1-2,.,CAWSRDEGSYTF,TGTGCCTGGAGTCGGGATGAAGGTAGCTACACCTTC
TRBV4-2,.,TRBJ2-7,TRBD2,CASSQGREGPGLKTYEQYF,TGTGCCAGCAGCCAAGGAAGGGAGGGTCCGGGACTGAAGACCTACGAGCAGTACTTC
TRBV6-1,many,TRBJ1-2,.,CASTRGLYGYTF,TGTGCCAGCACCAGGGGCCTCTATGGCTACACCTTC
TRBV15,many,TRBJ2-2,TRBD2,CATSRSSGRTGELFF,TGTGCCACCAGCAGGAGTAGCGGGAGAACCGGGGAGCTGTTTTTT
TRBV11-2,.,TRBJ2-1,TRBD2,CASSGIKGLAYNEQFF,TGTGCCAGCAGCGGGATAAAGGGACTAGCGTACAATGAGCAGTTCTTC
TRBV2,.,TRBJ2-4,TRBD2,CASRSGTSGDIQYF,TGTGCCAGCAGGTCCGGGACTAGCGGGGACATTCAGTACTTC
TRBV18,few,TRBJ2-5,.,CASSRSYQETQYF,TGTGCCAGCTCCCGATCGTACCAAGAGACCCAGTACTTC
TRBV6-5,few,TRBJ2-3,.,CASSLAMGDTQYF,TGTGCCAGCAGCCTCGCCATGGGAGATACGCAGTATTTT
TRBV18,.,TRBJ2-7,.,CASSPRDIHEQYF,TGTGCCAGCTCACCAAGGGACATCCACGAGCAGTACTTC
TRBV6-6,once,TRBJ2-1,.,CASRELGSSYNEQFF,TGTGCCAGCAGGGAACTAGGTAGCTCCTACAATGAGCAGTTCTTC
TRBV29-1,few,TRBJ1-5,.,CSVAGSPNQPQHF,TGCAGCGTTGCGGGCTCTCCCAATCAGCCCCAGCATTTT
TRBV5-1,.,TRBJ2-7,.,CASRTGSTGEQYF,TGCGCCAGCAGAACCGGGAGCACGGGCGAGCAGTACTTC
TRBV6-1,many,TRBJ2-3,.,CASSEGFGMADTQYF,TGTGCCAGCAGTGAGGGGTTCGGGATGGCAGATACGCAGTATTTT
TRBV7-9,.,TRBJ1-2,.,CASSPESRFYSANYGYTF,TGTGCCAGCAGCCCAGAATCCAGGTTTTACTCGGCTAACTATGGCTACACCTTC
TRBV19,few,TRBJ2-3,.,CASSKDPGAPSTDTQYF,TGTGCCAGTAGTAAGGACCCTGGAGCCCCTAGCACAGATACGCAGTATTTT
TRBV6-1,medium-sized,TRBJ1-3,TRBD1,CASDRGLSGNTIYF,TGTGCCAGCGACAGGGGGTTATCTGGAAACACCATATATTTT
TRBV6-6,.,TRBJ1-4,.,CASSYTTTGREKLFF,TGTGCCAGCAGTTACACTACGACAGGCCGAGAAAAACTGTTTTTT
TRBV10-3,few,TRBJ2-7,.,CAISERAGTYEQYF,TGTGCCATCAGTGAAAGAGCAGGAACCTACGAGCAGTACTTC
TRBV7-2,.,TRBJ2-3,.,CASSRTASTDTQYF,TGTGCCAGCAGCCGGACGGCTAGCACAGATACGCAGTATTTT
TRBV6-1,.,TRBJ1-2,.,CASSHPGGYGYTF,TGTGCCAGCTCCCACCCCGGGGGCTATGGCTACACCTTC
TRBV7-8,many,TRBJ2-7,.,CASSLDSWEQYF,TGTGCCAGCAGCTTAGACAGTTGGGAGCAGTACTTC
TRBV5-4,.,TRBJ2-1,.,CASSLALASEQFF,TGTGCCAGCAGCCTCGCACTAGCCAGTGAGCAGTTCTTC